The clone carrying this TCR beta chain was recorded only once. Its antigen is unknown. This sample is part of a study of OX40 agonist ivuxolimab in advanced cancers. At the level of the study: Patients achieving partial responses numbered three: one hepatocellular carcinoma case and two cutaneous melanoma cases. Points from the study as a whole: Mean expanded clone counts were higher in CD8+ than CD4+ T cells. Partly responding patients at 0.1-3.0 mg/kg showed some of the smallest clonal expansion.

Sequencing was performed with immunoSEQ multiplex PCR; in TCRdb, only in-frame clones are kept and a portion is missing. The sample lists 90,000 to 100,000 clones, roughly nine tenths seen once, with about 0.8% in the top ten. Source: CD4+ or CD8+ T cells sorted from blood, taken in a trial of the OX40 agonist ivuxolimab. The source is an adult with an advanced solid tumor such as melanoma, head and neck, liver or kidney cancer.

The CDR3 spells CASSPALGANEKLFF. CDR3 nucleotides: TGTGCCAGCAGCCCCGCCCTAGGGGCTAATGAAAAACTGTTTTTT. V usage is TRBV9 and J usage is TRBJ1-4, with D possibly matching TRBD1 (5 bases). The CDR3 has 15 amino acids. Germline V CDR1 and CDR2: SGDLS, YYNGEE. Deletions cut 4 bases from V and 3 bases from J, with 13 bases between.